The 17 T cell receptor beta chains below come from one sample, sequenced in a study of cytomegalovirus exposure and HLA in healthy donors. In the PCR, 60 Vbeta and 13 Jbeta primers were used. Measured with immunoSEQ multiplex PCR; TCRdb has only the in-frame clones, and not every one. The sample contains about 150,000 clones, about 83% of which appear only once. Material: PBMCs. Receptors originate from a middle-aged man in good health and CMV-seropositive.

The V call is TRBV15, the J call TRBJ2-5, with D unresolved. CDR3 length: 14 residues. The V gene's germline CDR1 is LNHNV and CDR2 YYDKDF (reference sequence). The germline V and J ends were trimmed by 4 bases and 2 bases, with 11 bases remaining between them. The CDR3 here is CATSTGQEQETQYF. The CDR3 bases are TGTGCCACCAGCACTGGCCAGGAACAAGAGACCCAGTACTTC.

The J gene is TRBJ2-7, the V gene TRBV13, with 7 nucleotides matching TRBD1. The junction had 1 base not matched to a gene; V was cut back by 2 bases and J by 0 bases. Germline V CDR1 and CDR2: PRHDT, FYEKMQ (reference sequence). The CDR3 is 14 amino acids. The CDR3 is CASSLQGDSYEQYF. As DNA, the CDR3 is TGTGCCAGCAGCTTACAGGGGGACTCCTACGAGCAGTACTTC.

The chain is built from TRBV5-1 and TRBJ2-5; tentative D call: TRBD1 (5 bases). The V end lost 4 bases, the J end lost 1 base, and 11 bases lay between the germline ends. Germline values: CDR1 SGHRS, CDR2 YFSETQ. This CDR3 spans 14 amino acids. CDR3 DNA sequence: TGCGCCAGCAGCCTCACTGACAGCCAAGAGACCCAGTACTTC. Its protein is CASSLTDSQETQYF.

Remarks on this clone: An end of the junction does not agree with germline; a read error may underlie this. The J gene is TRBJ1-5, the V gene TRBV6-4; D remains ambiguous. Germline CDR1 MRHNA, CDR2 SNTAGT. The CDR3 consists of 15 residues. CDR3 bases: TGTGCCATCAGTGAGTGGGCGAGTAGCAATCAGCCCCAGCATTTT. Its protein product is CAISEWASSNQPQHF.

V gene TRBV30 combines with J gene TRBJ1-4; 9 nucleotides agree with TRBD1. CDR3 length: 17 residues. CDR1 is GTSNPN, CDR2 SVGIG, per germline (reference sequence). The trim removed 4 bases at V and 3 bases at J, leaving 12 bases unmatched. Here the CDR3 reads CAWTGTGFPSANEKLFF. CDR3 nucleotides: TGTGCCTGGACTGGGACAGGGTTTCCGTCGGCTAATGAAAAACTGTTTTTT.

The chain is built from TRBV5-1 and TRBJ2-5; TRBD2 is a possible D gene (6 bases). This CDR3 is 14 amino acids long. Germline assignment: CDR1 SGHRS and CDR2 YFSETQ. V lost 6 bases to trimming and J lost 5 bases, with 17 bases between them. The CDR3, as DNA: TGCGCCAGCATCCCGGATACGGGAGTGGAGACCCAGTACTTC. Protein: CASIPDTGVETQYF.

J is TRBJ2-7 and V is TRBV7-9; 8 nucleotides agree with TRBD2. The length of the CDR3 is 13 residues. Per the germline V gene, CDR1 is SEHNR and CDR2 is FQNEAQ (reference sequence). The J segment lost 4 bases and the V segment lost 7 bases, leaving 6 bases of the junction unmatched. The CDR3 DNA is TGTGCCAGCACGAGCGGGAGAGGGTACGAGCAGTACTTC. Translating it yields CASTSGRGYEQYF.

The CDR3 DNA is TGTGCCAGCAGCACCCCGATGGGCAGCCCCGGCTACACCTTC. Protein product: CASSTPMGSPGYTF. The V gene is TRBV7-9, the J gene TRBJ1-2, with D unresolved. With 5 bases removed from V and 8 bases from J, the gap between germline ends came to 18 bases. The germline CDR1 and CDR2 sequences are SEHNR and FQNEAQ (reference sequence). This CDR3 contains 14 residues.

The chain carries TRBV28 and TRBJ2-1, with 12 bases fitting TRBD2. V gave up 5 bases and J gave up 3 bases; unmatched junction bases: 14. The CDR3 loop spans 19 amino acids. CDR1 and CDR2 (germline): MDHEN, SYDVKM. The CDR3: CASSPTSGRAHSIYNEQFF. In DNA form, the CDR3 reads TGTGCCAGCAGTCCGACTAGCGGGAGAGCCCACTCGATCTACAATGAGCAGTTCTTC.

The rearrangement links TRBV28 to TRBJ2-5, with TRBD2 matching 10 bases. The CDR3 extends over 13 amino acids. With 9 bases clipped from V and 5 bases from J, the junction kept 6 bases outside the gene matches. Germline CDR1 and CDR2: MDHEN and SYDVKM. The CDR3: CASLAGGRETQYF. For the CDR3, the DNA is TGTGCCAGTTTAGCGGGAGGTCGGGAGACCCAGTACTTC.

J is TRBJ2-3 and V is TRBV10-3; D is possibly TRBD1 (5 bases). The germline gives CDR1 ENHRY, CDR2 SYGVKD. Deletions cut 8 bases from V and 4 bases from J, with 16 bases between. This CDR3 comprises 14 residues. The DNA of the CDR3 is TGTGCCATCGCGGAAGGAAGGGGCGCAGATACGCAGTATTTT. Protein sequence: CAIAEGRGADTQYF.

Only one count was recorded for this clone. The gene calls are TRBV5-1 and TRBJ2-6; a possible D gene is TRBD1 (6 bases). The CDR3 runs to 16 residues. Germline assignment: CDR1 SGHRS and CDR2 YFSETQ. Deletions cut 5 bases from V and 0 bases from J, with 12 bases between. The CDR3 DNA reads as TGCGCCAGCAGACCACAGGGAAGCTCTGGGGCCAACGTCCTGACTTTC. It yields the protein CASRPQGSSGANVLTF.

This clone showed up just once. The chain recombines TRBV5-6 with TRBJ2-7; D is perhaps TRBD1 (5 bases). The CDR3 totals 14 residues. Trimming pared 4 bases from V and 3 bases from J, leaving 14 bases between. CDR1 and CDR2 from the germline V gene are SGHDT and YYEEEE. CDR3 in DNA: TGTGCCAGCAGCGGGGCCAGTGTTGGCTACGAGCAGTACTTC. Translation: CASSGASVGYEQYF.

CDR3: CASSARGDGLYGYTF. As DNA, the CDR3 is TGTGCCAGCAGTGCCAGGGGGGACGGACTCTATGGCTACACCTTC. The chain has TRBV2 and TRBJ1-2, with 7 bases fitting TRBD1. V shed 4 bases, J shed 4 bases, and the junction held 9 bases outside the gene matches. Looked up from germline, CDR1 is SNHLY and CDR2 is FYNNEI. The CDR3 spans 15 residues.

The chain combines TRBV7-8 with TRBJ2-5; a possible D gene is TRBD2 (7 bases). The CDR3 runs to 14 residues. Germline V gene data show CDR1 as SGHVS and CDR2 as FQNEAQ. Trimming removed 5 bases at V and 1 base at J, with 11 bases between. CDR3 loop: CASSQRGGQETQYF. CDR3 sequence (DNA): TGTGCCAGCAGCCAAAGGGGGGGCCAAGAGACCCAGTACTTC.

The V call is TRBV4-1, the J call TRBJ1-4, with 12 bases matching TRBD1. The CDR3 contains 15 residues. Per germline, CDR1 MGHRA and CDR2 YSYEKL. V lost 7 bases, J lost 8 bases, and 8 bases stayed unmatched. The CDR3 loop reads CASNPFGTGGEKLFF. Here the CDR3 DNA reads TGCGCCAGCAACCCATTCGGGACAGGGGGCGAAAAACTGTTTTTT.

DNA of the CDR3: TGTGCCAGCAGCCAAGAATACGGGCAAGAGACCCAGTACTTC. It yields the protein CASSQEYGQETQYF. This chain connects TRBV14 to TRBJ2-5; no firm D call. This CDR3 has 14 residues. V gave up 0 bases and J gave up 2 bases, with 7 bases separating them. The V gene's germline CDR1 is SGHDN and CDR2 FVKESK.